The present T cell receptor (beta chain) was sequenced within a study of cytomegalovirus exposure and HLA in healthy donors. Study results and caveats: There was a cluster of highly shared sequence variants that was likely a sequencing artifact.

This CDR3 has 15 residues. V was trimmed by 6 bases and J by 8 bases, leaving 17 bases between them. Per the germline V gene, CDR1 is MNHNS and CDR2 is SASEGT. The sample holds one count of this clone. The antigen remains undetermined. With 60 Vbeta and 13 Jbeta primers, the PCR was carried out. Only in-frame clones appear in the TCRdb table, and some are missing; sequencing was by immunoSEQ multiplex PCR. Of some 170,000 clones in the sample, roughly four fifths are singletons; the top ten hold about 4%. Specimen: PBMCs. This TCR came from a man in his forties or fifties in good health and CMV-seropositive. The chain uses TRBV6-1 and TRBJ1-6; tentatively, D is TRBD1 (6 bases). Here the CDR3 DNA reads TGTGCCAGCAGGAGACAGGCCTATACGGATTCACCCCTCCACTTT. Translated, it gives CASRRQAYTDSPLHF.